Following are 15 T cell receptor beta chains from one sample sequenced in a study of shared clonotypes between healthy human individuals. CD45RO-negative, CCR7-positively selected cells formed the naive CD8 fraction, excluding terminally differentiated effector memory CD45RA+ cells. Sequenced by immunoSEQ multiplex PCR; TCRdb stores in-frame clones only, minus some. This table holds under 2,000,000 clones, about 95% found once. The sample taken for sequencing was naive CD8+ T cells sorted from blood. Receptor source: a man younger than 35 in good health.

This clone was counted only a few times. This chain connects TRBV19 to TRBJ1-6; maybe TRBD1 (5 bases). The V end lost 10 bases, the J end lost 8 bases, and 12 bases lay between the germline ends. Germline V gene lookup returns CDR1 LNHDA and CDR2 SQIVND (reference sequence). The CDR3 contains 12 residues. The CDR3 is CATGQGYSPLHF. CDR3 nucleotide sequence: TGTGCCACGGGGCAGGGATATTCACCCCTCCACTTT. Drawing the rest from reference TRBV19 and TRBJ1-6, the complete variable domain is DGGITQSPKYLFRKEGQNVTLSCEQNLNHDAMYWYRQDPGQGLRLIYYSQIVNDFQKGDIAEGYSVSREKKESFPLTVTSAQKNPTAFYLCATGQGYSPLHFGNGTRLTVT.

The chain employs TRBV4-3 and TRBJ2-1; unclear D gene. Germline V CDR1 and CDR2: LGHNA, YSLEER. Between the trimmed V and J ends, which lost 0 bases and 0 bases, there was a span of 9 bases. This CDR3 region has 16 residues. The CDR3 sequence: CASSQDAWSSYNEQFF. For the CDR3, the DNA is TGCGCCAGCAGCCAAGATGCCTGGAGCTCCTACAATGAGCAGTTCTTC.

Turning to this clone: Additional DNA sequences in this sample encode the identical CDR3. This chain connects TRBV6-5 to TRBJ1-2, with D possibly matching TRBD1 (6 bases). CDR3 length: 13 residues. Per germline, CDR1 MNHEY and CDR2 SVGAGI. V was pared by 0 bases and J by 5 bases, with 7 bases between. The CDR3 sequence: CASSYSRGYGYTF. The CDR3 nucleotides are TGTGCCAGCAGTTACTCGAGGGGGTATGGCTACACCTTC.

The chain uses TRBV21-1 and TRBJ1-6; no check of the table's D call, TRBD1, against the DNA was made. TRBV21-1 is flagged as a pseudogene. The CDR3 length is 19 residues. For the CDR3, the DNA is TGTGCCAGCAGCAATTTAGGGACAGGGCCTAGCTCCTATAATTCACCCCTCCACTTT. Its protein is CASSNLGTGPSSYNSPLHF.

The gene calls are TRBV10-1 and TRBJ2-1; weak D call: TRBD2 (6 bases). The V and J ends lost 3 bases and 4 bases respectively, with 13 bases between them. The CDR3 consists of 15 residues. The germline gives CDR1 WNHNN, CDR2 SYGVQD (reference sequence). For the CDR3, the DNA is TGCGCCAGCAGTGACTACCCGGGACTTTACAATGAGCAGTTCTTC. Its protein is CASSDYPGLYNEQFF.

This CDR3 reads CASGNNEQFF. The DNA of the CDR3 is TGTGCCAGCGGAAACAATGAGCAGTTCTTC. V is TRBV28 and J is TRBJ2-1; D gene ambiguous. The CDR3 spans 10 residues. Germline V gene data show CDR1 as MDHEN and CDR2 as SYDVKM. V was shortened by 8 bases and J by 5 bases, with 4 bases between the two germline ends.

The chain is built from TRBV5-4 and TRBJ1-2, with 9 bases that match TRBD1. Unmatched junction bases numbered 11, after V lost 4 bases and J lost 7 bases. The germline V gene encodes CDR1 SGHNT and CDR2 YYREEE (reference sequence). The CDR3 extends over 15 amino acids. The CDR3 DNA is TGTGCCAGCAGCGACCACTGGACAGGGGCGCGTGGCTACACCTTC. Amino acids: CASSDHWTGARGYTF.

This chain joins TRBV29-1 and TRBJ1-2; perhaps TRBD1 as D (6 bases). This CDR3 is built from 12 residues. V was trimmed by 1 base and J by 3 bases, leaving 6 bases between them. The germline CDR1 and CDR2 sequences are SQVTM and ANQGSEA. The CDR3 bases are TGCAGCGTTGAAGGGACAGACTATGGCTACACCTTC. The encoded protein is CSVEGTDYGYTF.

This chain links TRBV2 with TRBJ2-7, with D tentatively TRBD2 (6 bases). In germline, CDR1 is SNHLY, CDR2 FYNNEI. Deletions cut 3 bases from V and 3 bases from J, with 15 bases between. This CDR3 has 15 residues. The CDR3 region is CASSEGVADIYEQYF. DNA for the CDR3: TGTGCCAGCAGTGAGGGGGTAGCGGATATCTACGAGCAGTACTTC.

The gene calls are TRBV12-5 and TRBJ2-7; unclear D gene. This CDR3 spans 15 amino acids. The V end was cut by 0 bases, the J end by 1 base, with 10 bases between. CDR1 is LGHNT and CDR2 is FRNRAP in the germline V gene. CDR3 bases: TGTGCTAGTGGTTTGGTACTGGGGATATCCTACGAGCAGTACTTC. It specifies CASGLVLGISYEQYF.

This chain joins TRBV28 and TRBJ2-7; 7 bases map to TRBD1. Looked up from germline, CDR1 is MDHEN and CDR2 is SYDVKM. CDR3 size: 13 residues. The J segment lost 3 bases and the V segment lost 3 bases, leaving 2 bases of the junction unmatched. The DNA of the CDR3 is TGTGCCAGCAGTTTGGGGGACAGCTACGAGCAGTACTTC. Residues: CASSLGDSYEQYF. The full variable domain, completed using reference TRBV28 and TRBJ2-7, is DVKVTQSSRYLVKRTGEKVFLECVQDMDHENMFWYRQDPGLGLRLIYFSYDVKMKEKGDIPEGYSVSREKKERFSLILESASTNQTSMYLCASSLGDSYEQYFGPGTRLTVT.

J is TRBJ2-3 and V is TRBV7-8, with D uncertain. CDR1 SGHVS and CDR2 FQNEAQ come from the germline V gene. Trimming took 5 bases from V and 5 from J, leaving 11 bases between them. The CDR3 sequence is 13 residues long. The CDR3 sequence: CASSPPGGDTQYF. The CDR3 DNA sequence: TGTGCCAGCAGCCCTCCAGGCGGAGATACGCAGTATTTT. The complete variable domain, with remaining parts taken from reference TRBV7-8 and TRBJ2-3, reads GAGVSQSPRYKVAKRGQDVALRCDPISGHVSLFWYQQALGQGPEFLTYFQNEAQLDKSGLPSDRFFAERPEGSVSTLKIQRTQQEDSAVYLCASSPPGGDTQYFGPGTRLTVL.

The chain carries TRBV2 and TRBJ1-4; D not certain. The germline V gene has CDR1 SNHLY and CDR2 FYNNEI. The CDR3 runs to 16 residues. Trimming took 0 bases from V and 6 from J, leaving 14 bases between them. The CDR3 DNA is TGTGCCAGCAGTGAAGCAGTAGGAGGGAGGGATGAAAAACTGTTTTTT. Its translation: CASSEAVGGRDEKLFF.

The rearrangement uses TRBV2 and TRBJ2-7; D tentatively fits TRBD1 or TRBD2 (6 bases each). Trimming removed 8 bases at V and 5 bases at J, with 16 bases between. The germline CDR1 and CDR2 sequences are SNHLY and FYNNEI. The CDR3 length is 13 residues. The CDR3 bases are TGTGCCAGCGAGGGGGGCTCGAGGGACGAGCAGTACTTC. Its translation is CASEGGSRDEQYF.

A note on this clone: Other DNA sequences from this sample encode an identical CDR3 as well. This chain links TRBV28 with TRBJ2-1, with TRBD2 as a possible D gene (6 bases). The V end lost 6 bases, the J end lost 7 bases, and 13 bases lay between the germline ends. The CDR3 covers 13 residues. Germline V gene sequence: CDR1 MDHEN, CDR2 SYDVKM. The CDR3 DNA is TGTGCCAGCAGCCTCCGCGGGGTGAATGAGCAGTTCTTC. Residues: CASSLRGVNEQFF.